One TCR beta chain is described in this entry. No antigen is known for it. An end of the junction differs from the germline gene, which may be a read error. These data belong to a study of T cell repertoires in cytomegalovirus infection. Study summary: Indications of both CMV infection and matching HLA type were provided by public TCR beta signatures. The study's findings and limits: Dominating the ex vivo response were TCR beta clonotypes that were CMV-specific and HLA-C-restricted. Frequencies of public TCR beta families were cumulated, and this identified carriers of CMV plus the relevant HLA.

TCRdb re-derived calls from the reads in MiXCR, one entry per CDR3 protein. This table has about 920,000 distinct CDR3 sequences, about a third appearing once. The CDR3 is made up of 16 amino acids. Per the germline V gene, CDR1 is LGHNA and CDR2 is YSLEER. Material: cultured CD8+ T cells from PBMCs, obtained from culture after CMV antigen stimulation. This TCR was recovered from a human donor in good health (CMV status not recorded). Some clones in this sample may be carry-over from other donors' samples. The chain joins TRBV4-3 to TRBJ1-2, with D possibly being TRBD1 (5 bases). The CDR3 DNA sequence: TGCACCAGCAGCCAAGACCACGGGGGAGCTAACTATGGCTACACCTTC. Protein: CTSSQDHGGANYGYTF.